The 7 T cell receptor beta chains in this list originate from one sample, sequenced in a study of T cell repertoires in cytomegalovirus infection. From the reads, TCRdb called clonotypes with MiXCR, one entry per CDR3 protein. The sample includes roughly 120,000 distinct CDR3 sequences, roughly 9.1% of them seen just once. Their specific antigens are unknown. The sample consisted of PBMCs, sequenced either directly or after in vitro stimulation (not recorded which). The receptor source for this set is a human donor in good health (CMV status not recorded). Some clones in this sample may be carry-over from other donors' samples.

There are many counts of this clonotype. The CDR3 region has the DNA TGTGCCAGCAGTAGACAGAGCTCCTACAATGAGCAGTTCTTC. It encodes CASSRQSSYNEQFF. The chain carries TRBV7-2 and TRBJ2-1; TRBD1 is a possible D gene (5 bases). With 6 bases removed from V and 0 bases from J, the gap between germline ends came to 9 bases. This CDR3 is built from 14 residues. The V gene's germline CDR1 is SGHTA and CDR2 FQGNSA.

This clonotype was seen only a few times. V and J are TRBV6-8 and TRBJ2-2, with TRBD1 matching over 7 bases. With 5 bases clipped from V and 4 bases from J, the junction kept 16 bases outside the gene matches. The CDR3 covers 18 residues. CDR1 and CDR2 (germline): MNHGY, SAAAGT. The CDR3 DNA follows: TGTGCCAGCAGTCTGCTTCGGGGACAGCGGTATCTCACCGGGGAGCTGTTTTTT. Amino acid sequence: CASSLLRGQRYLTGELFF.

Details on this clonotype: One junction end disagrees with the germline gene, perhaps due to a read error. This chain joins TRBV4-1 and TRBJ2-7, with a tentative D call TRBD1 (6 bases). Germline lookup yields CDR1 MGHRA and CDR2 YSYEKL. CDR3 length: 16 residues. The CDR3 region is CASSQDVVDSYYEQYF. DNA of the CDR3: TGTGCCAGCAGCCAAGACGTGGTGGACAGCTACTACGAGCAGTACTTC.

This clonotype was picked up many times. The chain combines TRBV7-2 with TRBJ1-5; tentative D call: TRBD1 (5 bases). Looked up from germline, CDR1 is SGHTA and CDR2 is FQGNSA. V was trimmed by 0 bases and J by 7 bases, leaving 19 bases between them. This CDR3 comprises 17 residues. The CDR3 DNA reads TGTGCCAGCAGCTTAGCGCCGAGGGGAGGGGTTAGGCAGCCCCAGCATTTT. It codes for CASSLAPRGGVRQPQHF.

This clonotype was detected ten times or more. This chain joins TRBV7-9 and TRBJ1-3; unclear D gene. Between the trimmed V and J ends, which lost 0 bases and 2 bases, there was a span of 8 bases. CDR1 is SEHNR, CDR2 FQNEAQ, per germline (reference sequence). This CDR3 region has 15 residues. CDR3 residues: CASSLAGSAGNTIYF. The DNA for the CDR3 is TGTGCCAGCAGCTTAGCTGGGAGTGCTGGAAACACCATATATTTT. Looking up the rest from reference TRBV7-9 and TRBJ1-3 gives the full variable domain: DTGVSQNPRHKITKRGQNVTFRCDPISEHNRLYWYRQTLGQGPEFLTYFQNEAQLEKSRLLSDRFSAERPKGSFSTLEIQRTEQGDSAMYLCASSLAGSAGNTIYFGEGSWLTVV.

This clonotype was seen repeatedly, ten times or more. J is TRBJ1-5 and V is TRBV23-1, with D perhaps TRBD1 (6 bases). TRBV23-1 is placed among ORFs of uncertain function. Trimming removed 0 bases from V and 5 bases from J, with 14 bases in between. The CDR3 sequence is 16 residues long. CDR3 in DNA: TGCGCCAGCAGTCAATCAATAAGCCAGGGGCATCAGCCCCAGCATTTT. Translated: CASSQSISQGHQPQHF.

This clonotype was picked up many times. The chain has TRBV19 and TRBJ2-2; D call uncertain. The CDR3 contains 12 residues. The V end lost 7 bases, the J end lost 4 bases, and 7 bases lay between the germline ends. Germline V lookup: CDR1 LNHDA, CDR2 SQIVND (reference sequence). The CDR3 spells CASTRTTGELFF. CDR3 in DNA: TGTGCCAGTACCCGGACCACCGGGGAGCTGTTTTTT.